This T cell receptor (beta chain) was obtained from a study of cytomegalovirus exposure and HLA in healthy donors. Study-level background: A data release that came early held about 89 million unique TCRs from HLA-typed donors.

General study points: HLA allele associations emerged for roughly 17,000 TCR beta sequences in a later analysis, at 0.05 false discovery rate. A few CMV-associated chains were confirmed in vitro to be specific for CMV antigens.

Germline CDR1 reads SNHLY; CDR2 reads FYNNEI. This CDR3 spans 15 amino acids. Trimming cost V 6 bases and J 4 bases; bases outside gene matches: 7. 13 Jbeta primers and 60 Vbeta primers were used for the PCR. Clones were read by immunoSEQ multiplex PCR, and TCRdb kept only the in-frame ones, dropping some. The table records 150,000 to 250,000 clones, 79% of them present only once. Regarding this clone: Its antigen is still unknown.

The sequence derives from a girl aged 10 to 17 in good health and CMV-seropositive. This rearrangement joins TRBV2 to TRBJ2-2; 8 nucleotides align to TRBD1. The sequenced material came from PBMCs. The CDR3 loop reads CASRDWTGPTGELFF. The DNA for the CDR3 is TGTGCCAGCAGGGATTGGACAGGGCCCACCGGGGAGCTGTTTTTT.